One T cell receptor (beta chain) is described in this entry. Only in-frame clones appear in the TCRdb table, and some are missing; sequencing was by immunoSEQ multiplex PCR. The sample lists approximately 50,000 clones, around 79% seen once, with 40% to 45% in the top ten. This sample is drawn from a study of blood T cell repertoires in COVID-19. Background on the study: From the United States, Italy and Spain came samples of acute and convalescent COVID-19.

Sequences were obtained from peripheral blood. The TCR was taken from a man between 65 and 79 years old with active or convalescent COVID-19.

Here the CDR3 reads CASSWSPSGGANEQYF. CDR3 nucleotide sequence: TGTGCCAGCAGCTGGAGTCCTAGCGGGGGGGCGAACGAGCAGTACTTC. V gene TRBV5-4 combines with J gene TRBJ2-7; 12 bases fit TRBD2. The CDR3 is 16 residues long. In germline, CDR1 is SGHNT, CDR2 YYREEE (reference sequence). After removal of 3 bases from V and 5 bases from J, the junction contained 9 bases not matched to a gene.